These 2 T cell receptor beta chains were sequenced from one sample in a study of beta chain features in type 1 diabetes. Findings of the study overall: Shortening that was moderate but significant affected the TCRB CDR3s of Type 1 diabetes patients in all four CD4+ subsets.

The isolated RNA, all of it, was reverse transcribed, so expressed TCRB transcripts were what got sequenced. This table comes from immunoSEQ multiplex PCR, and its TCRdb copy is limited to in-frame clones, with some not included. The sample lists hundreds of thousands of clones, 11% seen once, with around 0.017% in the top ten. No cognate antigen is known for these TCRs. The sequencing sample was made of naive CD4+ T cells from blood. The receptors were gathered from a man younger than 45 with type 1 diabetes.

In its sample, this clone was seen a few times. The chain couples TRBV15 to TRBJ2-2; 8 positions agree with TRBD1. CDR3 length: 15 residues. The ends lost 1 base at V and 7 bases at J; junction bases unmatched: 5. Germline CDR1 reads LNHNV; CDR2 reads YYDKDF (reference sequence). The CDR3 protein is CATSRGQGAGGELFF. The CDR3, as DNA: TGTGCCACCAGCAGAGGTCAGGGGGCTGGCGGGGAGCTGTTTTTT.

This chain uses TRBV7-2 with TRBJ1-1, with D perhaps TRBD1 (5 bases). This CDR3 contains 15 residues. Germline lookup yields CDR1 SGHTA and CDR2 FQGNSA. V was shortened by 5 bases and J by 3 bases, with 16 bases between the two germline ends. CDR3 residues: CASSQTQGKDTEAFF. DNA for the CDR3: TGTGCCAGCAGCCAGACGCAGGGTAAAGACACTGAAGCTTTCTTT.